This is a list of T cell receptor beta chains from one sample in a study of tumor-infiltrating lymphocytes in primary liver carcinoma. MiXCR was run by TCRdb on the multiplex PCR reads, yielding one entry per CDR3 protein. The sample holds 75,000 to 90,000 distinct CDR3 sequences, 55% to 85% seen once. The sample consisted of liver tumor tissue from sampling region 1. The receptor source for this set is a man aged 35 to 55 with primary liver carcinoma and hepatitis B virus infection. Both conserved end residues are part of each CDR3. A D gene is named only where the DNA matches it firmly. Only part of the rows carry a size: once, few, many, or a class if the clone is expanded.

14	many	TRBD2	TRBV28	TRBJ2-1	TGTGCCAGCAGTTCCCGGACTAGTTACAATGAGCAGTTCTTC	CASSSRTSYNEQFF
18	-	TRBD2	TRBV11-2	TRBJ2-7	TGTGCCAACAGCTTATCCGTTGGACTAGCGGGAGGGGGCTACGAGAAGTACTTC	CANSLSVGLAGGGYEKYF
16	-	TRBD1	TRBV6-6	TRBJ2-7	TGTACCAGCAGTTACTCTCTGGGGACAGGGAATGACGTGCAGTACTTC	CTSSYSLGTGNDVQYF
15	-	-	TRBV4-1	TRBJ2-7	TGCGCCAGCAGCTGGGATTTAGCATCCACATCCGAGCAATACTTC	CASSWDLASTSEQYF
15	many	-	TRBV7-3	TRBJ2-2	TGTGCCAGCAGCCCCCGGTACGCCAACACCGGGGAGCTGTTTTTT	CASSPRYANTGELFF
15	-	-	TRBV12-3/TRBV12-4	TRBJ2-1	TGTGCAAGCAGTTTCCATGACGCTACCTACAATGAGCAGTTCTTC	CASSFHDATYNEQFF
15	many	-	TRBV29-1	TRBJ2-7	TGCAGCGTTGAAGAACCCGGCAGGCTGACCTACGAGCAGTACTTC	CSVEEPGRLTYEQYF
14	-	-	TRBV11-2	TRBJ2-7	TGTGCCAGCAGTTTAGTACACCTCTCCTACGGGCAGTACTTC	CASSLVHLSYGQYF
12	-	-	TRBV11-2	TRBJ2-1	TGTGCCAGCAGCTCAGTCGGGAATGGGCAGTTTTTC	CASSSVGNGQFF
19	-	TRBD2	TRBV4-1	TRBJ2-7	TGCGCCAGCAGCCTGCGTGGGCAGATAGGGACTAGCGGCCACTACGAGCGGTACTTC	CASSLRGQIGTSGHYERYF
15	-	-	TRBV28	TRBJ1-2	TGTGCCAGCAGTCCTGAACAGGTAGCTAACTATGGCTACACCTTC	CASSPEQVANYGYTF
14	once	TRBD2	TRBV7-8	TRBJ2-3	TGTGCAAGTACCTTAGGACTAGGCACAGATACGCAGTATTTT	CASTLGLGTDTQYF
16	-	-	TRBV28	TRBJ2-2	TGTGCCAGCAGCTACCTTCAGGGCCCGGGGACCGGGGAGCTGTTTTTT	CASSYLQGPGTGELFF
14	-	-	TRBV11-2	TRBJ1-3	TGTGCCAGCAGCCCCTCGATAGGAGGAGACACCATATATTTC	CASSPSIGGDTIYF
12	-	-	TRBV5-6	TRBJ2-7	TGTGCCAGCAGCTTGGTGGGAGACGAGCAGTACTTC	CASSLVGDEQYF
13	-	-	TRBV29-1	TRBJ2-7	TGCAACGCCAGGCGGGGCAATAATGGCGAGCAGTACTTC	CNARRGNNGEQYF
13	-	-	TRBV29-1	TRBJ2-5	TGCAGCACCAAGCCATCCCCCAAAGAGACCCAGTACTTC	CSTKPSPKETQYF
16	many	-	TRBV6-6	TRBJ2-1	TGTGCCAGCAGGCTTAGCGTACTTAGCTCCTACAATGAGCAGTTCTTC	CASRLSVLSSYNEQFF
14	-	-	TRBV12-3/TRBV12-4	TRBJ2-7	TGTGTCAGCAGTTATACGACAGGATCCTACGAGCGGTACTTC	CVSSYTTGSYERYF
11	many	-	TRBV11-2	TRBJ2-5	TGTGCCAGCAGCGTTGCGGAGACCCAGTACTTC	CASSVAETQYF
16	once	-	TRBV6-5	TRBJ2-1	TGTGCCAGCAGTTACTCGAAGAGCGGTATCTGCAATGAGCAGTTCTTC	CASSYSKSGICNEQFF
13	many	TRBD1	TRBV30	TRBJ1-1	TGTGCCTGGAGCAGGGGGCAGGTCACTGAAGCTTTCTTT	CAWSRGQVTEAFF
14	-	TRBD1	TRBV29-1	TRBJ2-7	TGCAGCGCAGCCTACAGGGGGCAAGGCTACGAGCGGTATTTC	CSAAYRGQGYERYF
12	few	-	TRBV4-1	TRBJ1-3	TGCGCCAGCAGCCAAGCTGGGGACACCATATATTTT	CASSQAGDTIYF
15	many	-	TRBV12-3/TRBV12-4	TRBJ2-1	TGTGCCAGCAGTTTGAGGGTTGAGTCCTACAATGAGCAGTTCTTC	CASSLRVESYNEQFF
15	-	TRBD1	TRBV6-5	TRBJ2-3	TGTGTCAGCAGGCCCGGGACAGGCAATTACGTTACCCAGTATTTT	CVSRPGTGNYVTQYF
12	once	-	TRBV20-1	TRBJ2-7	TGCAGTGCCGACAAAGAAACCTACGAGCAGTACTTC	CSADKETYEQYF
13	many	-	TRBV5-1	TRBJ2-3	TGCGCCAGCAACGTGGAATTCACAGATACGCAGTATTTT	CASNVEFTDTQYF
15	-	-	TRBV13	TRBJ2-2	TGTACCAGCAGCTTATACAGGGAGGGCACCGGGGAGCTGCTTTTT	CTSSLYREGTGELLF
15	many	-	TRBV6-4	TRBJ2-2	TGTGCCAGCAGCCCCGGGCTAGCAGATACCGGGGAGCTGTTTTTT	CASSPGLADTGELFF
14	few	-	TRBV11-2	TRBJ2-7	TGTGGCGGCAGCTTAACTGATACTGCCTACGAGCAGTACTTC	CGGSLTDTAYEQYF
16	-	-	TRBV11-2	TRBJ2-7	TGTGCCAACAGCCTACTTGAGGGAGGACTATCGCACGAGCAGTACTTC	CANSLLEGGLSHEQYF
13	-	-	TRBV6-5	TRBJ2-1	TGTGCCAGCAGTTACGGGAGCGACAATGAGCAGTTCTTC	CASSYGSDNEQFF
14	-	-	TRBV11-2	TRBJ1-3	TGTCCCAGCAGCTACACGGGACGGGGGGCCGCCATATATTTT	CPSSYTGRGAAIYF
14	-	-	TRBV7-8	TRBJ1-5	TGTGCTAGCCGCCCAGGGGCATTGAATCAGCCCCAGCATTTT	CASRPGALNQPQHF
16	-	-	TRBV12-3/TRBV12-4	TRBJ2-6	TGTGCCAGCAATTTTTCTTCGCACTCTGGGGCCAACGTCCTGACTTTC	CASNFSSHSGANVLTF
12	-	-	TRBV7-3	TRBJ2-2	TGTACCAGCAGCTCTGACGCCGGGGAGCTGTTTTTT	CTSSSDAGELFF
19	many	-	TRBV7-9	TRBJ2-7	TGTGCCAGCAGCTCCCCGGGACACCCAAAGACCAGCGGAGGTTACGAGCAGTACTTC	CASSSPGHPKTSGGYEQYF
14	-	-	TRBV4-1	TRBJ2-5	TGCGCCAGCCAAGAATTAGGCAAGGGAGAGACCCAGTACTTC	CASQELGKGETQYF
17	-	TRBD2	TRBV7-9	TRBJ2-5	TGTGCCAACAGCCCAACACAGGGGGGGCTAGCGGGAGTGACCCAGTACTTC	CANSPTQGGLAGVTQYF
15	-	TRBD2	TRBV6-2/TRBV6-3	TRBJ2-7	TGTGCCAGCAGACCCGGTACTAGCGGGGCGTACGAGCACTACTTC	CASRPGTSGAYEHYF
14	-	-	TRBV11-2	TRBJ2-7	TGTGCCAGCAGCTTAACCGACGGGGCCTATGAGCGATACTTC	CASSLTDGAYERYF
14	-	-	TRBV6-5	TRBJ2-3	TGTGCCAGCAGTTACTCTACAGCCATAGGTACGCAGTATTTT	CASSYSTAIGTQYF
18	-	TRBD1	TRBV14	TRBJ2-1	TGTGCCAGCAGCCCCCTTCTGGACAGGGTGGAACGGTACGGTGAGCAGTTCTTC	CASSPLLDRVERYGEQFF
11	few	-	TRBV29-1	TRBJ2-3	TGTAGCGTTGAAAACACAGATATGCAGTATTTT	CSVENTDMQYF
13	-	-	TRBV14	TRBJ2-6	TGTGCGGGCAGTTTAACTGGGTCCAACGTCCTGACTTTC	CAGSLTGSNVLTF
16	many	-	TRBV6-5	TRBJ2-7	TGTGCCAGCACCCAAGGGGGTAGTAGGGTTGACCACGAGCAGTACTTC	CASTQGGSRVDHEQYF
13	-	-	TRBV12-3/TRBV12-4	TRBJ2-3	TGTGCCAGCAGTTTAGTGTCAGACCAGCCCCAGTATTTT	CASSLVSDQPQYF
15	-	TRBD2	TRBV7-9	TRBJ2-7	TGTGCCAGCAGCAAGCGGGGGATACAGAGCTACGAGCAGTACTTC	CASSKRGIQSYEQYF
13	-	-	TRBV29-1	TRBJ1-5	TGCAGCGTTCGGGGCAATTACGATCAGCCCCAGCGTTTT	CSVRGNYDQPQRF
13	-	-	TRBV12-3/TRBV12-4	TRBJ2-3	TGTGCAAGCAAACATACTCGGGGAGATACGCAGTATTTT	CASKHTRGDTQYF